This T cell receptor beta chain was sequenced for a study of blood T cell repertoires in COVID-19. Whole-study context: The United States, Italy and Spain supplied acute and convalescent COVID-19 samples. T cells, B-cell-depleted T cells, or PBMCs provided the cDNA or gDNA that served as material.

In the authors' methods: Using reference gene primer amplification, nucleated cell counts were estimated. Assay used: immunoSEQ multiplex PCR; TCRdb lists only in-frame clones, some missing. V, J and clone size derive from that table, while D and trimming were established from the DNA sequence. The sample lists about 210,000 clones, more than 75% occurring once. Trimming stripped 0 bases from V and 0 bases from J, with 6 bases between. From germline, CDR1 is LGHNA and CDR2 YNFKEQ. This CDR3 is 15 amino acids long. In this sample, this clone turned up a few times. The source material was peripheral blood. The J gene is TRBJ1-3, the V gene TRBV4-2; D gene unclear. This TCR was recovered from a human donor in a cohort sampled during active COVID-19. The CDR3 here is CASSQDLRSGNTIYF. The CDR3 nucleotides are TGTGCCAGCAGCCAAGACCTGCGCTCTGGAAACACCATATATTTT.